This T cell receptor beta chain was sequenced for a study of T cells after somatic rescue of genetic block. This table comes from immunoSEQ multiplex PCR, and its TCRdb copy is limited to in-frame clones, with some not included. The repertoire holds approximately 11,000 clones, with 74% as singletons. This clone was picked up one time. The sample consisted of peripheral blood mononuclear cells (PBMCs). This receptor was identified in a boy younger than 18.

This CDR3 reads CASSYPPLNEQYF. CDR3 coding DNA: TGTGCCAGCAGTTACCCCCCCCTAAACGAGCAGTACTTC. The rearrangement uses TRBV6-5 and TRBJ2-7; D gene unclear. Per the germline V gene, CDR1 is MNHEY and CDR2 is SVGAGI. V was clipped by 2 bases and J by 5 bases, with 10 bases between them. The CDR3 sequence is 13 residues long.